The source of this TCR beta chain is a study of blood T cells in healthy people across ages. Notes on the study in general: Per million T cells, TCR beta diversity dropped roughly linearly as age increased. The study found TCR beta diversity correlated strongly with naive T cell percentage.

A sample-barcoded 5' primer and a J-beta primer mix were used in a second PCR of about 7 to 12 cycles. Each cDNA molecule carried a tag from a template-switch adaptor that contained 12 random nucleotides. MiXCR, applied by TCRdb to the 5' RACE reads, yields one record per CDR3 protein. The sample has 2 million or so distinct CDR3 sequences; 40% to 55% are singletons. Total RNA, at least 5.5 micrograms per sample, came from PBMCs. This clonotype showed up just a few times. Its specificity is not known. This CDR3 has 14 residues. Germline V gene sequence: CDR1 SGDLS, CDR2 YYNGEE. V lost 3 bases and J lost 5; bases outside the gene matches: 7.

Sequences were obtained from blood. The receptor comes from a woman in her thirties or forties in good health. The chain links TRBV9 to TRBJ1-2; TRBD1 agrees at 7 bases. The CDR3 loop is CASSGTGELYGYTF. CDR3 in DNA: TGTGCCAGCAGCGGTACAGGGGAGTTATATGGCTACACCTTC.